The rows below give T cell receptor beta chains drawn from one sample of a study of Ad26.COV2.S vaccination and SARS-CoV-2 variants. Repertoires were generated with immunoSEQ multiplex PCR, while TCRdb's copy carries only in-frame clones and drops some. The sample has tens of thousands of clones; 82% are singletons. The sequencing used peripheral blood, collected after recovery from COVID-19. These receptors came from a human donor who had recovered from COVID-19. The CDR3 runs from the conserved cysteine through the conserved F or W. Each record gives: V gene, D gene, clone size, J gene, CDR3 DNA, CDR3 protein. A D gene is named only where the DNA matches it firmly. The size of a clone is reported for some rows only, either as once, few or many, or as a class for expanded clones.

v_call: TRBV6-2/TRBV6-3
d_call: NA
clone_size: NA
j_call: TRBJ1-2
cdr3_nt: TGTGCCAGCAGTTACCAACCGACAGATTATGGCTACACCTTC
cdr3_aa: CASSYQPTDYGYTF

v_call: TRBV5-1
d_call: NA
clone_size: NA
j_call: TRBJ1-5
cdr3_nt: TGCGCCAGCAGCTGGACAGACCGACACCAGCCCCAGCATTTT
cdr3_aa: CASSWTDRHQPQHF

v_call: TRBV20-1
d_call: NA
clone_size: NA
j_call: TRBJ2-5
cdr3_nt: TGCAGTGCTAGTCAAGGAGGCAGGGTCGGTGGAGGAGAGACCCAGTACTTC
cdr3_aa: CSASQGGRVGGGETQYF

v_call: TRBV12-2
d_call: NA
clone_size: once
j_call: TRBJ1-1
cdr3_nt: TGTGCAAGTCGCTCGAAGGACAGGGTAGGGTCTGAAGCTTTCTTT
cdr3_aa: CASRSKDRVGSEAFF

v_call: TRBV5-1
d_call: NA
clone_size: NA
j_call: TRBJ2-1
cdr3_nt: TGCGCCAGCAGCCCGAGTCCGCAGGGCTCCTACAATGAGCAGTTCTTC
cdr3_aa: CASSPSPQGSYNEQFF

v_call: TRBV4-2
d_call: NA
clone_size: NA
j_call: TRBJ2-3
cdr3_nt: TGTGCCAGCAGCCAAGAAGGTACGGCGGGAAGACATACGCAGTATTTT
cdr3_aa: CASSQEGTAGRHTQYF

v_call: TRBV29-1
d_call: TRBD1
clone_size: NA
j_call: TRBJ2-5
cdr3_nt: TGCAGCACCTACGATCCCCTAGGACAGGGGGCAAGCGAGACCCAGTACTTC
cdr3_aa: CSTYDPLGQGASETQYF

v_call: TRBV28
d_call: NA
clone_size: NA
j_call: TRBJ2-7
cdr3_nt: TGTGCCAGCCTCGGAACTAATACCTACGAGCAGTACTTC
cdr3_aa: CASLGTNTYEQYF

v_call: TRBV28
d_call: NA
clone_size: NA
j_call: TRBJ2-5
cdr3_nt: TGTGCCAGCAGACAGGACCCTACTTCCCAAGAGACCCAGTACTTC
cdr3_aa: CASRQDPTSQETQYF

v_call: TRBV4-3
d_call: NA
clone_size: NA
j_call: TRBJ2-7
cdr3_nt: TGCGCCAGCAGCCAAGATTCCAGGGACTACGAGCAGTACTTC
cdr3_aa: CASSQDSRDYEQYF

v_call: TRBV4-1
d_call: NA
clone_size: NA
j_call: TRBJ2-1
cdr3_nt: TGCGCCAGCAGCCCAAGTGCCGGGCAGGTCTCCTACAATGAGCAGTTCTTC
cdr3_aa: CASSPSAGQVSYNEQFF

v_call: TRBV6-4
d_call: NA
clone_size: NA
j_call: TRBJ2-2
cdr3_nt: TGTGCCAGCAGTGGCGAGGTGGGCGGGGAGCTGTTTTTT
cdr3_aa: CASSGEVGGELFF

v_call: TRBV6-5
d_call: NA
clone_size: NA
j_call: TRBJ1-1
cdr3_nt: TGTGCCAGCAGTCTGGGAACTGAAGCTTTCTTT
cdr3_aa: CASSLGTEAFF